This TCR beta chain was sequenced during a study of blood T cell repertoires in COVID-19. Overall study: T cells, B-cell-depleted T cells, or PBMCs supplied cDNA or gDNA.

This CDR3 has 12 residues. Germline V gene data show CDR1 as DFQATT and CDR2 as SNEGSKA (reference sequence). The ends were cut back, 3 bases at V and 5 bases at J, with 11 bases in the middle. The repertoire was sequenced with immunoSEQ multiplex PCR; TCRdb's copy has only in-frame clones and lacks some. Of hundreds of thousands of clones listed, around 87% are singletons. The TCR was taken from a woman aged 45-60 years who had recovered from COVID-19. The rearrangement joins TRBV20-1 to TRBJ2-7; no definite D call. The sequenced material came from peripheral blood. Written as DNA, the CDR3 is TGCAGTGCTAGTGCGGAGTCCGACGAGCAGTACTTC. Protein sequence: CSASAESDEQYF.